The 27 T cell receptor beta chains in this list originate from one sample, sequenced in a study of OX40 agonist ivuxolimab in advanced cancers. This table comes from immunoSEQ multiplex PCR, and its TCRdb copy is limited to in-frame clones, with some not included. The data contain about 40,000 clones, around 85% of them seen just once; the ten biggest clones take up roughly 39%. The sequences come from CD4+ or CD8+ T cells sorted from blood, collected in a trial of the OX40 agonist ivuxolimab. The source of these receptors is an adult with an advanced solid tumor such as melanoma, head and neck, liver or kidney cancer.

The chain recombines TRBV5-1 with TRBJ2-3; D is possibly TRBD1 or TRBD2 (6 bases each). The CDR3 is 13 residues long. Trimming took 2 bases from V and 4 from J, leaving 8 bases between them. Germline CDR1 SGHRS, CDR2 YFSETQ. The CDR3 DNA is TGCGCCAGCAGCTTAGGGGGGCCAGATACGCAGTATTTT. This gives the protein CASSLGGPDTQYF.

The chain uses TRBV27 and TRBJ2-1; no clear D gene. The ends were cut back, 4 bases at V and 4 bases at J, with 5 bases in the middle. CDR1 is MNHEY, CDR2 SMNVEV, per germline (reference sequence). The CDR3 runs to 12 residues. The CDR3 protein is CASSSGYNEQFF. The CDR3 nucleotides read TGTGCCAGCAGTTCGGGTTACAATGAGCAGTTCTTC.

This clone was found once. This sequence joins TRBV28 and TRBJ1-5; possible D gene TRBD1, 6 bases. CDR3 size: 15 residues. From germline, CDR1 is MDHEN and CDR2 SYDVKM. V lost 6 bases and J lost 3, with 15 bases in between. The CDR3 DNA reads as TGTGCCAGCAGACAATCCGGGACATACAATCAGCCCCAGCATTTT. Translated, it gives CASRQSGTYNQPQHF. Looking up the rest from reference TRBV28 and TRBJ1-5 gives the full variable domain: DVKVTQSSRYLVKRTGEKVFLECVQDMDHENMFWYRQDPGLGLRLIYFSYDVKMKEKGDIPEGYSVSREKKERFSLILESASTNQTSMYLCASRQSGTYNQPQHFGDGTRLSIL.

The chain is built from TRBV4-1 and TRBJ2-3; TRBD2 agrees at 8 bases. The CDR3 loop spans 14 amino acids. CDR1 is MGHRA and CDR2 is YSYEKL in the germline V gene. After removal of 4 bases from V and 5 bases from J, the junction contained 5 bases not matched to a gene. CDR3 residues: CASSPGGVEDTQYF. The DNA for the CDR3 is TGCGCCAGCAGCCCCGGGGGGGTGGAAGATACGCAGTATTTT.

V is TRBV5-6 and J is TRBJ2-3, with unresolved D. The CDR3 runs to 15 residues. Germline V gene lookup returns CDR1 SGHDT and CDR2 YYEEEE. V was clipped by 1 base and J by 2 bases, with 11 bases between them. The CDR3 spells CASSLRRIYTDTQYF. As DNA, the CDR3 is TGTGCCAGCAGCTTGAGGCGCATTTACACAGATACGCAGTATTTT. Variable domain in full (rest from reference TRBV5-6 and TRBJ2-3): DAGVTQSPTHLIKTRGQQVTLRCSPKSGHDTVSWYQQALGQGPQFIFQYYEEEERQRGNFPDRFSGHQFPNYSSELNVNALLLGDSALYLCASSLRRIYTDTQYFGPGTRLTVL.

The chain recombines TRBV6-1 with TRBJ1-4, with D possibly being TRBD1 (5 bases). CDR3 length equals 15 residues. Deletions cut 5 bases from V and 4 bases from J, with 14 bases between. Germline V lookup: CDR1 MNHNS, CDR2 SASEGT. The CDR3 DNA is TGTGCCAGCAGTTCCCAAGGGGCCCATAATGAAAAACTGTTTTTT. The encoded protein is CASSSQGAHNEKLFF.

The chain combines TRBV7-2 with TRBJ2-1; D is possibly TRBD2 (5 bases). CDR3 size: 12 residues. Germline CDR1 and CDR2: SGHTA and FQGNSA. V gave up 5 bases and J gave up 8 bases, with 10 bases separating them. CDR3 loop: CASSLTRDEQFF. CDR3 nucleotide sequence: TGTGCCAGCAGCCTTACTAGGGATGAGCAGTTCTTC.

The chain links TRBV25-1 to TRBJ2-7, with 11 bases that match TRBD2. After removal of 0 bases from V and 2 bases from J, the junction contained 3 bases not matched to a gene. The germline CDR1 and CDR2 sequences are MGHDK and SYGVNS. The CDR3 totals 16 residues. The CDR3 region has the DNA TGTGCCAGCAGTGAATATAGTAGCGGGAGGGCCTACGAGCAGTACTTC. Protein sequence: CASSEYSSGRAYEQYF.

The chain recombines TRBV29-1 with TRBJ1-4; D is perhaps TRBD1 (5 bases). The CDR3 sequence is 13 residues long. The germline V gene has CDR1 SQVTM and CDR2 ANQGSEA. Trimming removed 6 bases at V and 6 bases at J, with 14 bases between. In DNA form, the CDR3 reads TGCAGCGTCAAGACAGTAGCAGATGAAAAACTGTTTTTT. It is translated as CSVKTVADEKLFF.

The chain carries TRBV29-1 and TRBJ2-3, with D hard to call. Germline CDR1 is SQVTM and CDR2 is ANQGSEA. This CDR3 has 13 residues. V shed 3 bases and J shed 0 bases, with 7 bases lying between them. The CDR3 loop reads CSVDGYSTDTQYF. The CDR3 nucleotides are TGCAGCGTTGATGGTTATAGCACAGATACGCAGTATTTT.

This clone came up a few times. This sequence joins TRBV6-5 and TRBJ2-3; 9 bases map to TRBD2. J lost 6 bases, V lost 10 bases, and 8 bases had no gene match. The germline V gene encodes CDR1 MNHEY and CDR2 SVGAGI. This CDR3 spans 13 amino acids. The CDR3 bases are TGTGCCACCTCTAGCGGGGTCAGGGATACGCAGTATTTT. Encoded protein: CATSSGVRDTQYF.

The chain joins TRBV5-1 to TRBJ2-1, with D perhaps matching TRBD2 (5 bases). CDR3 length: 15 residues. Germline V lookup: CDR1 SGHRS, CDR2 YFSETQ. V lost 2 bases, J lost 4 bases, and 13 bases lay in between. The DNA of the CDR3 is TGCGCCAGCAGCTTAGCGGATCCCCGTTACAATGAGCAGTTCTTC. It encodes CASSLADPRYNEQFF. Filled out from reference TRBV5-1 and TRBJ2-1, the complete variable domain reads KAGVTQTPRYLIKTRGQQVTLSCSPISGHRSVSWYQQTPGQGLQFLFEYFSETQRNKGNFPGRFSGRQFSNSRSEMNVSTLELGDSALYLCASSLADPRYNEQFFGPGTRLTVL.

In DNA form, the CDR3 reads TGCGCCAGCAGCCAAGGACAAATTCTTACCGTTAATTCACCCCTCCACTTT. This sequence encodes CASSQGQILTVNSPLHF. The chain has TRBV4-1 and TRBJ1-6; D ambiguous. The V end lost 1 base, the J end lost 6 bases, and 16 bases lay between the germline ends. There are 17 residues in the CDR3. Germline CDR1 MGHRA, CDR2 YSYEKL.

This chain connects TRBV5-6 to TRBJ2-5; the D gene is possibly TRBD1 (6 bases). CDR1 and CDR2 from the germline V gene are SGHDT and YYEEEE. Trimming took off 3 bases at V and 2 bases at J, with 14 bases between the two ends. The CDR3 is 15 amino acids. CDR3 DNA: TGTGCCAGCAGCTCCGACAGGATACTACAAGAGACCCAGTACTTC. Encoded protein: CASSSDRILQETQYF.

The chain employs TRBV5-1 and TRBJ2-1, with 7 bases lining up with TRBD1. The V gene's germline CDR1 is SGHRS and CDR2 YFSETQ. V was clipped by 4 bases and J by 5 bases; unmatched bases: 12. CDR3 length: 16 amino acids. DNA of the CDR3: TGCGCCAGCAGCCTGGGACAGAATCAATGGAACAATGAGCAGTTCTTC. Amino acid sequence: CASSLGQNQWNNEQFF.

The rearrangement links TRBV27 to TRBJ1-4, with 7 bases lining up with TRBD1. V gave up 8 bases and J gave up 6 bases; unmatched junction bases: 12. The CDR3 totals 15 residues. The germline gives CDR1 MNHEY, CDR2 SMNVEV (reference sequence). CDR3 sequence (DNA): TGTGCCAGCTGCGGACAGGACGCCATAGATGAAAAACTGTTTTTT. This gives the protein CASCGQDAIDEKLFF.

V and J are TRBV5-5 and TRBJ2-7; 12 nucleotides align to TRBD2. Germline V gives CDR1 SGHKS, CDR2 YYEKEE (reference sequence). The CDR3 runs 17 residues. The junction had 13 bases not matched to a gene; V was cut back by 4 bases and J by 5 bases. The CDR3 coding sequence is TGTGCCAGCAGCCGCGGACTAGCGGGATCCGGATTACACGAGCAGTACTTC. Protein product: CASSRGLAGSGLHEQYF.

The chain combines TRBV11-3 with TRBJ2-5, with a possible D match to TRBD1 (6 bases). Germline loops: CDR1 SGHNT, CDR2 YENEEA. The CDR3 extends over 15 amino acids. V was cut by 5 bases and J by 2 bases, with 15 bases left in between. DNA of the CDR3: TGTGCCAGCAGCGAAGGACAGCAAACTCAAGAGACCCAGTACTTC. It encodes CASSEGQQTQETQYF.

The genes are TRBV28 and TRBJ2-7, with 7 nucleotides matching TRBD2. This CDR3 region has 13 residues. The J segment lost 7 bases and the V segment lost 8 bases, leaving 11 bases of the junction unmatched. In germline, CDR1 is MDHEN, CDR2 SYDVKM. CDR3 sequence: CASWGGVPGEQYF. CDR3 nucleotide sequence: TGTGCCAGCTGGGGAGGGGTTCCCGGGGAGCAGTACTTC.

J is TRBJ1-5 and V is TRBV5-1, with 8 bases fitting TRBD1. The CDR3 covers 14 residues. Unmatched junction bases numbered 1, after V lost 3 bases and J lost 2 bases. Germline V gene data show CDR1 as SGHRS and CDR2 as YFSETQ. The CDR3 sequence: CASSSGQGNQPQHF. The CDR3 coding sequence is TGCGCCAGCAGCTCGGGACAGGGCAATCAGCCCCAGCATTTT.

V usage is TRBV18 and J usage is TRBJ1-1, with D possibly being TRBD1 (5 bases). This CDR3 spans 17 amino acids. CDR1 is KGHSH, CDR2 LQKENI, per germline. The V gene lost 0 bases and the J gene lost 0 bases, with 14 bases spanning the gap. CDR3 bases: TGTGCCAGCTCACCACCCTCTGCAGGACAACTGAACACTGAAGCTTTCTTT. Translated: CASSPPSAGQLNTEAFF. The full variable domain, its missing parts supplied by reference TRBV18 and TRBJ1-1, is NAGVMQNPRHLVRRRGQEARLRCSPMKGHSHVYWYRQLPEEGLKFMVYLQKENIIDESGMPKERFSAEFPKEGPSILRIQQVVRGDSAAYFCASSPPSAGQLNTEAFFGQGTRLTVV.

This clone occurred once. The V call is TRBV10-1, the J call TRBJ1-5, with D possibly being TRBD1 (6 bases). CDR1 is WNHNN, CDR2 SYGVQD, per germline (reference sequence). CDR3 length equals 13 residues. V lost 4 bases, J lost 5 bases, and 9 bases lay in between. In nucleotides, the CDR3 is TGCGCCAGCAGTGCGGACAGTTATCAGCCCCAGCATTTT. This gives the protein CASSADSYQPQHF.

The gene calls are TRBV27 and TRBJ1-5; D remains ambiguous. Germline V lookup: CDR1 MNHEY, CDR2 SMNVEV (reference sequence). V was cut by 6 bases and J by 7 bases, with 4 bases left in between. The CDR3 extends over 10 amino acids. For the CDR3, the DNA is TGTGCCAGCAGATGGCAGCCCCAGCATTTT. It yields the protein CASRWQPQHF.

The chain carries TRBV5-1 and TRBJ2-1; 10 nucleotides agree with TRBD2. The germline V gene encodes CDR1 SGHRS and CDR2 YFSETQ. V dropped 1 base and J dropped 1; count of bases not matched to a gene: 8. The CDR3 consists of 18 residues. The CDR3 coding sequence is TGCGCCAGCAGCTTGCCTCCCGGACTAGCGGCTTCCTACAATGAGCAGTTCTTC. Encoded protein: CASSLPPGLAASYNEQFF.

This clone was seen a few times. The J gene is TRBJ2-1, the V gene TRBV11-2; a possible D gene is TRBD2 (7 bases). Germline V lookup: CDR1 SGHAT, CDR2 FQNNGV. CDR3 length equals 15 residues. The V end lost 6 bases, the J end lost 1 base, and 13 bases lay between the germline ends. CDR3 DNA sequence: TGTGCCAGCAGAGGGGGGGCCGTATCCTACAATGAGCAGTTCTTC. As protein: CASRGGAVSYNEQFF.

This clone was counted a single time. V is TRBV10-3 and J is TRBJ2-5; TRBD1 matches at 7 bases. The germline V gene encodes CDR1 ENHRY and CDR2 SYGVKD. CDR3 length: 12 amino acids. J was trimmed by 5 bases and V by 4 bases; bases with no gene match: 1. The CDR3 reads CAISGRGETQYF. In DNA form, the CDR3 reads TGTGCCATCAGTGGCAGGGGGGAGACCCAGTACTTC.

This chain links TRBV27 with TRBJ2-5, with D possibly being TRBD1 (5 bases). CDR1 and CDR2 from the germline V gene are MNHEY and SMNVEV (reference sequence). This CDR3 is built from 14 residues. The germline V and J ends were trimmed by 4 bases and 7 bases, with 16 bases remaining between them. For the CDR3, the DNA is TGTGCCAGCAGTTGGGGCACAGGTTCTGCGACCCAGTACTTC. It yields the protein CASSWGTGSATQYF.